The rows below give T cell receptor beta chains drawn from one sample of a study of blood T cell repertoires in COVID-19. TCRdb's copy holds only in-frame clones and misses some; the assay was immunoSEQ multiplex PCR. The sample records a few hundred thousand clones, more than 70% being singletons. The sample consisted of peripheral blood. These receptor sequences come from a woman in her thirties with COVID-19, enrolled during active disease. Both conserved end residues are part of each CDR3. A D gene is named only where the DNA matches it firmly. Only part of the rows carry a size: once, few, many, or a class if the clone is expanded.

D gene: TRBD2
clone size: .
J gene: TRBJ2-1
V gene: TRBV10-2
CDR3 DNA: TGCGCCAGCAGAGGCCTCTGGCTAGCGGATTACAATGAGCAGTTCTTC
CDR3 protein: CASRGLWLADYNEQFF

D gene: .
clone size: many
J gene: TRBJ1-2
V gene: TRBV5-4
CDR3 DNA: TGTGCCAGCACCTACCGACAGGCTCGCTATGGCTACACCTTC
CDR3 protein: CASTYRQARYGYTF

D gene: TRBD2
clone size: .
J gene: TRBJ2-1
V gene: TRBV6-2/TRBV6-3
CDR3 DNA: TGTGCCAGCAGTTGGTCGGCGGGAGGGCCATCTGACAATGAGCAGTTCTTC
CDR3 protein: CASSWSAGGPSDNEQFF

D gene: .
clone size: .
J gene: TRBJ1-5
V gene: TRBV5-8
CDR3 DNA: TGTGCCAGCAGCCTGATGAAGACAGTTAGCAATCAGCCCCAGCATTTT
CDR3 protein: CASSLMKTVSNQPQHF

D gene: .
clone size: .
J gene: TRBJ2-7
V gene: TRBV11-2
CDR3 DNA: TGTGCCAGCAGCTTAGTAGGCGGGACCTACGAGCAGTACTTC
CDR3 protein: CASSLVGGTYEQYF

D gene: TRBD1
clone size: .
J gene: TRBJ1-2
V gene: TRBV5-6
CDR3 DNA: TGTGCCAGCAGCAGCACCGGGACAGGGATCGGCTATGGCTACACCTTC
CDR3 protein: CASSSTGTGIGYGYTF

D gene: TRBD2
clone size: many
J gene: TRBJ2-4
V gene: TRBV4-3
CDR3 DNA: TGCGCCAGCAGCCAAGATGGACCAGCGGGAGGTAGAAACATTCAGTACTTC
CDR3 protein: CASSQDGPAGGRNIQYF

D gene: TRBD2
clone size: .
J gene: TRBJ2-3
V gene: TRBV18
CDR3 DNA: TGTGCCAGCTCACGACTAGCGGGAGACGCAGATACGCAGTATTTT
CDR3 protein: CASSRLAGDADTQYF

D gene: .
clone size: .
J gene: TRBJ2-3
V gene: TRBV4-1
CDR3 DNA: TGCGCCAGCAGGCTGACAGCGTTGACGACTAGCACAGATACGCAGTATTTT
CDR3 protein: CASRLTALTTSTDTQYF

D gene: .
clone size: .
J gene: TRBJ1-4
V gene: TRBV28
CDR3 DNA: TGTGCCAGCCCTAGATTGGGAGGGCTGGGAAATGAAAAACTGTTTTTT
CDR3 protein: CASPRLGGLGNEKLFF

D gene: .
clone size: .
J gene: TRBJ2-1
V gene: TRBV7-3
CDR3 DNA: TGTGCCAGCAGCTTACAAGGACATTCGAGCTCCTACAATGAGCAGTTCTTC
CDR3 protein: CASSLQGHSSSYNEQFF

D gene: TRBD2
clone size: few
J gene: TRBJ2-7
V gene: TRBV4-2
CDR3 DNA: TGTGCCAGCAGCCAGTTGACTAGCGGGACCCACGAGCAGTACTTC
CDR3 protein: CASSQLTSGTHEQYF

D gene: .
clone size: .
J gene: TRBJ2-7
V gene: TRBV28
CDR3 DNA: TGTGCCAGCAGTTACTGGACAGAGAACTACGAGCAGTACTTC
CDR3 protein: CASSYWTENYEQYF

D gene: .
clone size: .
J gene: TRBJ2-4
V gene: TRBV19
CDR3 DNA: TGTGCCAGTACTTCCGCCGGGAACCCATCTGGCAAAAACATTCAGTACTTC
CDR3 protein: CASTSAGNPSGKNIQYF

D gene: TRBD1
clone size: .
J gene: TRBJ1-1
V gene: TRBV6-5
CDR3 DNA: TGTGCCAGCAGACGACAGGGAATCACTGAAGCTTTCTTT
CDR3 protein: CASRRQGITEAFF

D gene: .
clone size: .
J gene: TRBJ2-1
V gene: TRBV5-6
CDR3 DNA: TGTGCCAGCGCCGGGACCTGGGGGCACAATGAGCAGTTCTTC
CDR3 protein: CASAGTWGHNEQFF

D gene: .
clone size: few
J gene: TRBJ2-5
V gene: TRBV7-9
CDR3 DNA: TGTGCCAGCAGCCCCCGCCCGGGAACCCAAGAGACCCAGTACTTC
CDR3 protein: CASSPRPGTQETQYF

D gene: .
clone size: .
J gene: TRBJ2-3
V gene: TRBV28
CDR3 DNA: TGTGCCAGCAGTCCGGGACTGTACACAGATACGCAGTATTTT
CDR3 protein: CASSPGLYTDTQYF

D gene: .
clone size: .
J gene: TRBJ2-7
V gene: TRBV19
CDR3 DNA: TGTGCCAGTAGTAGAGCTATCTCCTACGAGCAGTACTTC
CDR3 protein: CASSRAISYEQYF

D gene: TRBD2
clone size: .
J gene: TRBJ2-2
V gene: TRBV5-1
CDR3 DNA: TGCGCCAGCAGCCGGGGACTAGCGGGCACCGGGGAGCTGTTTTTT
CDR3 protein: CASSRGLAGTGELFF

D gene: .
clone size: .
J gene: TRBJ1-3
V gene: TRBV30
CDR3 DNA: TGTGCCTGGAGTGGGCCCGTTGAAAACACCATATATTTT
CDR3 protein: CAWSGPVENTIYF

D gene: .
clone size: .
J gene: TRBJ1-3
V gene: TRBV7-9
CDR3 DNA: TGTGCCAGCAGCTTATCCAGGGTTGGGTACACCATATATTTT
CDR3 protein: CASSLSRVGYTIYF

D gene: .
clone size: once
J gene: TRBJ2-7
V gene: TRBV7-2
CDR3 DNA: TGTGCCAGCACCTCTGGTGGCCCCTACGAGCAGTACTTC
CDR3 protein: CASTSGGPYEQYF

D gene: .
clone size: .
J gene: TRBJ2-7
V gene: TRBV20-1
CDR3 DNA: TGCAGTGCTAGTAAAGAGAACGAGCAGTACTTC
CDR3 protein: CSASKENEQYF

D gene: TRBD1
clone size: .
J gene: TRBJ1-2
V gene: TRBV5-6
CDR3 DNA: TGTGCCAGCAGCTTGGATCCAGGGGGCTTAATCTATGGCTACACCTTC
CDR3 protein: CASSLDPGGLIYGYTF

D gene: .
clone size: .
J gene: TRBJ1-2
V gene: TRBV3-1/TRBV3-2
CDR3 DNA: TGTGCCAGCAGCCAAGATCTTCTAAGGGGTAACTATGGCTACACCTTC
CDR3 protein: CASSQDLLRGNYGYTF

D gene: TRBD1
clone size: .
J gene: TRBJ2-1
V gene: TRBV19
CDR3 DNA: TGTGCCAGTACCACAACAGGGGGCTCTGGTTATGAGCAGTTCTTC
CDR3 protein: CASTTTGGSGYEQFF

D gene: TRBD2
clone size: .
J gene: TRBJ2-5
V gene: TRBV6-1
CDR3 DNA: TGTGCCAGCAGTGACGTTAGGGAGGGGCTTCAAGAGACCCAGTACTTC
CDR3 protein: CASSDVREGLQETQYF